The clone carrying this TCR beta chain was found many times. Its target is not known. Unique molecular identifiers were used to barcode this TCRbeta library. TCRdb passed the PCR reads through MiXCR, listing each CDR3 protein once. This sample has approximately 230,000 distinct CDR3 sequences; under 30% occur once, and the top ten carry 4.5% to 5.5%. V was clipped by 6 bases and J by 2 bases; unmatched bases: 3. Germline V gene lookup returns CDR1 ENHRY and CDR2 SYGVKD. The CDR3 has 13 amino acids. The record originates from a study of T-cell reconstitution after alpha-beta-depleted transplantation in children. General study results and limits: High day-60 TCRbeta diversity in some patients came from surviving recipient T cells and thymic progenitors.

V is TRBV10-3 and J is TRBJ2-5; 7 bases are shared with TRBD1. The clonotype was recovered from a female patient aged 2 to 10 who had a stem cell transplant for congenital amegakaryocytic thrombocytopenia, so the T cells may come from the graft donor. The sequences come from PBMCs, mostly from graft donor cells, collected 360 days after TCRalphabeta/CD19-depleted stem cell transplant. In DNA, the CDR3 is TGTGCCATCAGCCCGGGACAGCAAGAGACCCAGTACTTC. Amino acid sequence: CAISPGQQETQYF.